Listed below are T cell receptor beta chains from one sample, sequenced in a study of long-term antiretroviral therapy in people with HIV. Profiling relied on immunoSEQ multiplex PCR, and the TCRdb table lists in-frame clones only, not all of them. This table has more than 10,000 clones, 88% appearing once. The input for sequencing was unsorted PBMCs, taken 2.1 years after starting antiretroviral therapy. The receptors were sampled from a woman aged 40 to 50 with HIV. Each CDR3 is given with its conserved first and last residue. The D gene is left open where the match is weak. Expanded clones get a size class; other rows say once, few or many, or leave the size out.

d_gene	abundance	v_gene	j_gene	CDR3aa	CDR3nt
TRBD1	NA	TRBV2	TRBJ2-5	CASTRGGIQETQYF	TGTGCCAGCACCCGAGGGGGCATCCAAGAGACCCAGTACTTC
NA	NA	TRBV18	TRBJ1-1	CASSPLIGPEAFF	TGTGCCAGCTCACCACTAATCGGCCCTGAAGCTTTCTTT
NA	NA	TRBV11-2	TRBJ1-1	CASSLVNVGMNTEAFF	TGTGCCAGCAGCTTAGTTAATGTGGGTATGAACACTGAAGCTTTCTTT
NA	NA	TRBV5-1	TRBJ1-2	CASSPGNRAVLYTF	TGCGCCAGCAGCCCGGGAAATCGGGCAGTTTTGTACACCTTC
NA	NA	TRBV20-1	TRBJ1-2	CSARDLGGYTF	TGCAGTGCTAGAGACTTGGGGGGCTACACCTTC
TRBD1	NA	TRBV25-1	TRBJ1-4	CASSDTGTGGINEKLFF	TGTGCCAGCAGTGATACCGGGACAGGGGGAATTAATGAAAAACTGTTTTTT
TRBD2	NA	TRBV19	TRBJ2-3	CASSRTSGEFGFGQYF	TGTGCCAGTAGTAGGACTAGCGGAGAGTTCGGATTTGGGCAGTATTTT
NA	few	TRBV18	TRBJ2-3	CASSLTASSARTDTQYF	TGTGCCAGCTCACTCACCGCCTCTAGCGCACGCACAGATACGCAGTATTTT
NA	NA	TRBV5-1	TRBJ2-7	CASRGNSYEQYF	TGCGCCAGCAGAGGGAACTCCTACGAGCAGTACTTC
NA	few	TRBV29-1	TRBJ1-3	CSVAPNDSGNTIYF	TGCAGCGTTGCCCCGAATGATTCTGGAAACACCATATATTTT
NA	once	TRBV4-3	TRBJ2-1	CASSQDPGANNEQFF	TGCGCCAGCAGCCAAGATCCGGGGGCTAACAATGAGCAGTTCTTC
TRBD1	NA	TRBV7-8	TRBJ1-2	CASSSSDRAGYGYTF	TGTGCCAGCAGCTCATCGGACAGGGCGGGCTATGGCTACACCTTC
NA	NA	TRBV18	TRBJ1-5	CASSFLPGDKFQPQHF	TGTGCCAGCTCATTTCTCCCCGGGGACAAGTTTCAGCCCCAGCATTTT
NA	NA	TRBV18	TRBJ1-6	CASSPVGTLSSYNSPLHF	TGTGCCAGCTCACCAGTAGGGACCTTGAGCTCCTATAATTCACCCCTCCACTTT
NA	NA	TRBV4-1	TRBJ1-6	CASSQEVPGGRLSSYNSPLHF	TGCGCCAGCAGCCAAGAGGTACCCGGGGGACGGTTAAGCTCCTATAATTCACCCCTCCACTTT
NA	once	TRBV5-1	TRBJ2-3	CASSLGGDFTDTQYF	TGCGCCAGCAGCTTGGGGGGGGACTTCACAGATACGCAGTATTTT
TRBD2	NA	TRBV19	TRBJ2-1	CASRGGGAGTYNEQFF	TGTGCCAGTAGGGGCGGGGGGGCAGGGACCTACAATGAGCAGTTCTTC
NA	NA	TRBV2	TRBJ2-2	CASSEDRGGWDTGELFF	TGTGCCAGCAGTGAAGATCGTGGGGGCTGGGACACCGGGGAGCTGTTTTTT
TRBD1	NA	TRBV29-1	TRBJ1-2	CSVEGEGQGFYGYTF	TGCAGCGTTGAAGGGGAGGGACAGGGCTTCTATGGCTACACCTTC
TRBD1	NA	TRBV7-9	TRBJ2-7	CASSSGQLISYEQYF	TGTGCCAGCAGCTCGGGACAGCTGATCTCCTACGAGCAGTACTTC
TRBD1	NA	TRBV4-1	TRBJ1-1	CASSQDTRDREVGAFF	TGCGCCAGCAGCCAAGATACGAGGGACAGGGAGGTTGGAGCTTTCTTT
NA	NA	TRBV5-8	TRBJ2-1	CASSSKGGPHNEQFF	TGTGCCAGCAGCTCCAAAGGGGGTCCACACAATGAGCAGTTCTTC
TRBD1	NA	TRBV5-6	TRBJ2-1	CASSLVGTGSINEQFF	TGTGCCAGCAGCTTGGTGGGGACAGGGTCAATCAATGAGCAGTTCTTC
NA	NA	TRBV7-6	TRBJ1-2	CASSPGGRWGYTF	TGTGCCAGCAGCCCAGGCGGGAGGTGGGGCTACACCTTC
NA	NA	TRBV5-1	TRBJ1-3	CASSLGYGNTIYF	TGCGCCAGCAGCTTGGGGTACGGAAACACCATATATTTT
NA	NA	TRBV7-2	TRBJ1-2	CASSKLQGIGGYTF	TGTGCCAGCAGCAAACTACAGGGCATCGGTGGCTACACCTTC
TRBD1	NA	TRBV30	TRBJ1-2	CASTGQVNYGYTF	TGTGCCTCTACGGGACAGGTTAACTATGGCTACACCTTC
TRBD1	NA	TRBV5-1	TRBJ1-1	CASSLADRGEAFF	TGCGCCAGCAGCTTGGCCGACAGGGGGGAAGCTTTCTTT
NA	NA	TRBV4-3	TRBJ1-5	CASSQAYLMSNQPQHF	TGCGCCAGCAGCCAAGCCTACTTGATGAGCAATCAGCCCCAGCATTTT
TRBD1	few	TRBV4-3	TRBJ1-1	CASSHGTGDTEAFF	TGCGCCAGCAGCCACGGGACAGGGGACACTGAAGCTTTCTTT
NA	NA	TRBV30	TRBJ2-7	CAGRTASYEQYF	TGTGCCGGACGAACAGCGTCCTACGAGCAGTACTTC
NA	NA	TRBV30	TRBJ1-2	CAWSVTFYGYTF	TGTGCCTGGAGTGTTACTTTCTATGGCTACACCTTC
TRBD1	NA	TRBV7-2	TRBJ1-4	CASSPQGAGEKLFF	TGTGCCAGCAGCCCGCAGGGGGCCGGTGAAAAACTGTTTTTT
TRBD1	NA	TRBV7-9	TRBJ1-5	CASSRDSLNQPQHF	TGTGCCAGCAGCCGGGACAGCCTAAATCAGCCCCAGCATTTT
NA	NA	TRBV27	TRBJ2-5	CASSTGLETQYF	TGTGCCAGCAGCACAGGGTTGGAGACCCAGTACTTC
NA	NA	TRBV5-1	TRBJ1-3	CASSPGGPGLFSGNTIYF	TGCGCCAGCAGCCCCGGGGGGCCTGGGTTATTCTCTGGAAACACCATATATTTT
NA	NA	TRBV7-3	TRBJ2-1	CASSLMAGAHGEEQFF	TGTGCCAGCAGCTTAATGGCGGGGGCCCACGGGGAGGAGCAGTTCTTC
NA	NA	TRBV10-3	TRBJ1-6	CAISGGDSPLHF	TGTGCCATCAGTGGGGGGGATTCACCCCTCCACTTT
TRBD2	NA	TRBV6-6	TRBJ2-2	CASRSGGRTGELFF	TGTGCCAGCAGGAGCGGGGGGCGCACCGGGGAGCTGTTTTTT
TRBD1	NA	TRBV18	TRBJ1-5	CASSPRGQWRNQPQHF	TGTGCCAGCTCACCACGGGGACAGTGGCGCAATCAGCCCCAGCATTTT
NA	NA	TRBV2	TRBJ1-5	CASSGGRVNQPQHF	TGTGCCAGCAGTGGGGGCAGGGTAAATCAGCCCCAGCATTTT
TRBD1	NA	TRBV19	TRBJ1-4	CASSPGTVGGLFF	TGTGCCAGTAGTCCCGGGACAGTCGGTGGACTGTTTTTT
TRBD1	NA	TRBV7-9	TRBJ1-5	CASSRGQDRNQPQHF	TGTGCCAGCAGCCGGGGACAGGACCGCAATCAGCCCCAGCATTTT
NA	few	TRBV9	TRBJ1-1	CASSVGREYTEAFF	TGTGCCAGCAGCGTCGGCAGGGAGTACACTGAAGCTTTCTTT
NA	NA	TRBV7-9	TRBJ2-4	CASSLSETAKNIQYF	TGTGCCAGCAGCTTATCGGAGACGGCCAAAAACATTCAGTACTTC
NA	NA	TRBV27	TRBJ2-2	CASSLRYTGELFF	TGTGCCAGCAGTTTAAGGTACACCGGGGAGCTGTTTTTT
NA	NA	TRBV30	TRBJ1-2	CAWSVGRYGYTF	TGTGCCTGGAGTGTGGGCAGGTATGGCTACACCTTC
NA	NA	TRBV5-6	TRBJ2-1	CASAQLDGGGVGSRFF	TGTGCCAGCGCTCAACTAGATGGGGGCGGCGTGGGTAGCCGGTTCTTC